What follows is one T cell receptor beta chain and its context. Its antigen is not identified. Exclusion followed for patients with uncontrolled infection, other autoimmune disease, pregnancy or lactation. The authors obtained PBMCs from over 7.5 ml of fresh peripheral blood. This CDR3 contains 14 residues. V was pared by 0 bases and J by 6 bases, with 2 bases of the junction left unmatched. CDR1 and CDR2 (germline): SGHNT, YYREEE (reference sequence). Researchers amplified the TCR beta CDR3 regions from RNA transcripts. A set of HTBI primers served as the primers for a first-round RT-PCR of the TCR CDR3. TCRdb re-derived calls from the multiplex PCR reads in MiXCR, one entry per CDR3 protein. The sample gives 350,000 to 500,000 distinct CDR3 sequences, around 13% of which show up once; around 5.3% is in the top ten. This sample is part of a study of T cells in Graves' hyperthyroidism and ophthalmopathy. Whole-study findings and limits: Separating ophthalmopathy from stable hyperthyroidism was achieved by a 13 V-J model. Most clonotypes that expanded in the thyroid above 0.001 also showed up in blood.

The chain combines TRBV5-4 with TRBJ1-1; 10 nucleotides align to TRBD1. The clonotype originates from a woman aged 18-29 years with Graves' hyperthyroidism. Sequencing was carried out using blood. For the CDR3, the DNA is TGTGCCAGCAGCTTGGGACAGGGGGCGGCTGAAGCTTTCTTT. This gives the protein CASSLGQGAAEAFF.